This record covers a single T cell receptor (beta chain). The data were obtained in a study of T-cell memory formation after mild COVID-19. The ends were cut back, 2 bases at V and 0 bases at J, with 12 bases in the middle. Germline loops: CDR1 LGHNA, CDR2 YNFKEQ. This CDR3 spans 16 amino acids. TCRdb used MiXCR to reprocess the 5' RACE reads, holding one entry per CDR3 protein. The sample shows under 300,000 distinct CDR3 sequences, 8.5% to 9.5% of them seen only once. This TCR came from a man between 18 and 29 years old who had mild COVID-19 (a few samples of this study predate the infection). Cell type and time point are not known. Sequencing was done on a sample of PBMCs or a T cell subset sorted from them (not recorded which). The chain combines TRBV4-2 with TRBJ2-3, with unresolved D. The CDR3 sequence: CASSQNPTGSTDTQYF. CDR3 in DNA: TGTGCCAGCAGCCAAAACCCCACCGGTAGCACAGATACGCAGTATTTT.